Listed below are T cell receptor beta chains from one sample, sequenced in a study of blood T cells in healthy people across ages. TCRdb called the 5' RACE reads again in MiXCR, with one record for every CDR3 protein. The sample has 450,000 to 600,000 distinct CDR3 sequences; about 26% are singletons. The same sample was also studied in work on T cells of mothers and their children.

Sequences were obtained from blood. The receptors here all came from a boy aged 2 to 10 in good health. The CDR3 runs from the conserved cysteine through the conserved F or W. D genes are given only for firm matches. Rows give clone size only sometimes, using once, few, many, or a class for an expanded clone.

J gene,clone size,V gene,CDR3 length,D gene,CDR3 DNA,CDR3 protein
TRBJ2-1,few,TRBV7-6,16,TRBD2,TGTGCCAGCAGCTTACACTCGGCGGGGGACTACAATGAGCAGTTCTTC,CASSLHSAGDYNEQFF
TRBJ1-1,NA,TRBV7-3,13,NA,TGTGCCAGCAGCTTAAATGGGTACACTGAAGCTTTCTTT,CASSLNGYTEAFF
TRBJ2-1,NA,TRBV5-1,15,TRBD1,TGCGCCAGCAGCCCCGGACAGGAAGGGGTCAATGAGCAGTTCTTC,CASSPGQEGVNEQFF
TRBJ2-5,NA,TRBV27,14,NA,TGTGCCAGCGCCCGGGGCGGCGAAGGCGAGACCCAGTACTTC,CASARGGEGETQYF
TRBJ2-7,few,TRBV6-5,15,TRBD2,TGTGCCAGCAGTTATAGTTTAGCGGGAGCTTACGAGCAGTACTTC,CASSYSLAGAYEQYF
TRBJ2-7,NA,TRBV20-1,15,NA,TGCAGTGCTGCTCTCCGGCGAGGGGGTGGGTACGAGCAGTACTTC,CSAALRRGGGYEQYF
TRBJ1-2,NA,TRBV5-4,13,TRBD1,TGTGCCAGCAGCTCGGGAGGGGGCGAAGGCTACACCTTC,CASSSGGGEGYTF
TRBJ1-1,NA,TRBV10-2,14,TRBD1,TGCGCCAGCAGTGAGTTGGGACAGGTGGCCGGGGCTTTCTTT,CASSELGQVAGAFF
TRBJ2-7,NA,TRBV27,13,NA,TGTGCCAGCAGTCTGGGGCCTGTGAACGAGCAGTACTTC,CASSLGPVNEQYF
TRBJ2-7,few,TRBV7-9,15,TRBD1,TGTGCCAGCAGCCCCCATCTTTGGACAGGGTTCGAGCAGTACTTC,CASSPHLWTGFEQYF
TRBJ2-7,few,TRBV7-9,12,NA,TGTGCCAGCGAAAGGCTTGGCTACGAGCAGTACTTC,CASERLGYEQYF
TRBJ2-1,NA,TRBV29-1,12,TRBD1,TGCAGCGTTCCCGGACAGGGAATAGGGCAGTTCTTC,CSVPGQGIGQFF
TRBJ2-1,NA,TRBV4-2,13,TRBD2,TGTGCCAGCAGCCAAGTAGCGGGGGGGCCTCAGGTCTTC,CASSQVAGGPQVF
TRBJ2-6,NA,TRBV6-5,20,NA,TGTGCCAGCAGTTACTCCGGGCCGATAATATATAGCTCTGGGGCCAACGTCCTGACTTTC,CASSYSGPIIYSSGANVLTF
TRBJ2-7,few,TRBV29-1,13,TRBD1,TGCAGCGTCCTGGACAGGGAAGGCGGCGAGCAGTACTTC,CSVLDREGGEQYF
TRBJ1-2,NA,TRBV29-1,13,NA,TGCAGCGTTGTTGGGGGACTGAGCTATGGCTACACCTTC,CSVVGGLSYGYTF
TRBJ2-3,NA,TRBV10-1,16,TRBD2,TGCGCCAGCCGCCAAGTCCCAGCGGGAGGGCCAGATACGCAGTATTTT,CASRQVPAGGPDTQYF
TRBJ2-5,NA,TRBV9,14,TRBD1,TGTGCCAGCAGCGGTGAGGGGGCTCAAGAGACCCAGTACTTC,CASSGEGAQETQYF
TRBJ2-6,few,TRBV7-6,17,NA,TGTGCCAGCAGCTTAGCAAGGAGGGCCTCTGGGGCCAACGTCCTGACTTTC,CASSLARRASGANVLTF
TRBJ2-5,NA,TRBV20-1,16,TRBD2,TGCAGTGCTAGAGGTAGGGCTAGCGGGGCCCAAGAGACCCAGTACTTC,CSARGRASGAQETQYF
TRBJ2-2,NA,TRBV9,17,TRBD1,TGTGCCAGCAGCCTCAACCACAGGGGGCGCGGGACCGGGGAGCTGTTTTTT,CASSLNHRGRGTGELFF
TRBJ2-7,once,TRBV3-1,15,TRBD1,TGTGCCAGCAGCCCCGGACAGGGAACCTCGTCTGAGCAGTACTTC,CASSPGQGTSSEQYF
TRBJ1-1,NA,TRBV2,14,TRBD1,TGTGCCAGCAGCGAGGACAGGGGAGTAGGTGAAGCTTTCTTT,CASSEDRGVGEAFF
TRBJ2-5,few,TRBV7-9,19,TRBD2,TGTGCCAGCAGCTTAAGCGGGCTAGCGGGAGGACCGGAGCAAGAGACCCAGTACTTC,CASSLSGLAGGPEQETQYF
TRBJ2-1,few,TRBV24-1,13,NA,TGTGCCACCGCTAGCGGTTGGGACACTGAGCAGTTCTTC,CATASGWDTEQFF
TRBJ2-2,few,TRBV30,12,NA,TGTGCCTGGAATGCGAACACCGGGGAGCTGTTTTTT,CAWNANTGELFF
TRBJ2-5,NA,TRBV18,15,NA,TGTGCCAGCTCACCCTTCCGAAGCGGCCAAGAGACCCAGTACTTC,CASSPFRSGQETQYF
TRBJ2-3,NA,TRBV28,17,TRBD2,TGTGCCAGCAGTGGGGGGGGAGGGCCCCCTAGGACAGATACGCAGTATTTT,CASSGGGGPPRTDTQYF
TRBJ1-2,NA,TRBV28,15,NA,TGTGCCAGCAGTTTTATTGATGGATCCAACTATGGCTACACCTTC,CASSFIDGSNYGYTF
TRBJ2-1,few,TRBV7-2,13,NA,TGTGCCAGCAGCTTAGAACGAAGAACACAGCAGTTCTTC,CASSLERRTQQFF
TRBJ2-7,NA,TRBV25-1,13,TRBD1,TGTGCCAGCAGTATCCCAGGGGGCCACGAGCAGTACTTC,CASSIPGGHEQYF
TRBJ2-1,NA,TRBV29-1,13,TRBD1,TGCAGCGCCGCTGGGACAGGGGGGAATGAGCAGTTCTTC,CSAAGTGGNEQFF
TRBJ1-4,NA,TRBV7-2,13,NA,TGTGCCAGCAGCTCCGGTGGGGGTGAAAAACTGTTTTTT,CASSSGGGEKLFF
TRBJ2-7,NA,TRBV27,14,NA,TGTGCCAGCGGTTATAGCGGTTCAGGGGGCGAGCAGTACTTC,CASGYSGSGGEQYF
TRBJ1-1,NA,TRBV18,14,NA,TGTGCCAGCTCACCAACAGGGTTGAACACTGAAGCTTTCTTT,CASSPTGLNTEAFF
TRBJ1-2,NA,TRBV6-2/TRBV6-3,14,TRBD1,TGTGCCAGCAGTTCTACAGGGGCTCTCTATGGCTACACCTTC,CASSSTGALYGYTF
TRBJ1-2,NA,TRBV18,13,NA,TGTGCCAGCTCACCAGGATACGATTATGGCTACACCTTC,CASSPGYDYGYTF
TRBJ2-5,NA,TRBV4-3,20,TRBD2,TGCGCCAGCAGCCAAGATAGGGGGACTAGCGGGGCCAGCTCCTACAATGAGCAATTCTTC,CASSQDRGTSGASSYNEQFF
TRBJ1-1,NA,TRBV10-3,15,TRBD1,TGTGCCATCAGAACGACAGGGGTCGCGAACACTGAAGCTTTCTTT,CAIRTTGVANTEAFF
TRBJ1-4,NA,TRBV20-1,13,NA,TGCAGTGCTCAGGACACCGGGGGAGAAAAACTGTTTTTT,CSAQDTGGEKLFF
TRBJ2-4,few,TRBV12-3/TRBV12-4,14,NA,TGTGCCAGCAGTTTCCCCGGGCTCCAAAACATTCAGTACTTC,CASSFPGLQNIQYF